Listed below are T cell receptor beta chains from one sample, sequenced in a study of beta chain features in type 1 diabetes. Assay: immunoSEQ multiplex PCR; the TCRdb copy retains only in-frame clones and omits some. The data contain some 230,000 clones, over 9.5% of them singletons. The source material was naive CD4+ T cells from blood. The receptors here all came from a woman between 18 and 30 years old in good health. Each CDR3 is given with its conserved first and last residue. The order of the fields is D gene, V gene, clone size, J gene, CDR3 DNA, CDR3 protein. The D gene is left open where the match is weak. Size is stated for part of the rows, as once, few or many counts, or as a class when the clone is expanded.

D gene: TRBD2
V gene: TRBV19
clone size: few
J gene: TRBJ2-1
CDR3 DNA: TGTGCCAGTAAAGACTATGGCGGGAGGCTGGACAATGAGCAGTTCTTC
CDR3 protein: CASKDYGGRLDNEQFF

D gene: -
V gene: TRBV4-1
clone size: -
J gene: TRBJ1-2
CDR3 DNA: TGCGCCAGCAGCCAAGACTCCACCCTTGCAGGGGCCTATGGCTACACCTTC
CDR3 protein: CASSQDSTLAGAYGYTF

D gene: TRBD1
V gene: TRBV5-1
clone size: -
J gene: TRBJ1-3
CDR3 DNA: TGCGCCAGCAGCTTTGAACAGGGGGCTACTGGAAACACCATATATTTT
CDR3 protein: CASSFEQGATGNTIYF

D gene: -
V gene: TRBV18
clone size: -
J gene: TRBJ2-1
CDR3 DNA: TGTGCCAGCTCACCACCGGGACTGGGGGAAGCCAATGAGCAGTTCTTC
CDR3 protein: CASSPPGLGEANEQFF

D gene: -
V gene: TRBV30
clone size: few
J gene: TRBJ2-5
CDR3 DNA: TGTGCCTGGACCAGAACCGAGACCCAGTACTTC
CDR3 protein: CAWTRTETQYF

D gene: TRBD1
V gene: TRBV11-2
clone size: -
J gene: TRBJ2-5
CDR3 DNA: TGTGCCAGCAGCTTAGTACTCCTTTGGACAGGGAAGTCACAGGAGACCCAGTACTTC
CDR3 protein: CASSLVLLWTGKSQETQYF

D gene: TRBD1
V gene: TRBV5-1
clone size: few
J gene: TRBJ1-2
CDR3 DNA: TGCGCCAGCAGCTTGGGGACAGGGTCTGGCTACACCTTC
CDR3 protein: CASSLGTGSGYTF

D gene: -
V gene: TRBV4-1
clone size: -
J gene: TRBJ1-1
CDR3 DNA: TGCGCCAGCAGCGGACACAGGGTATCGGGCACTGAAGCTTTCTTT
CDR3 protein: CASSGHRVSGTEAFF

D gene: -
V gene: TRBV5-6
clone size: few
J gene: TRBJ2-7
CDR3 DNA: TGTGCCAGCAGCTCTCGGGTCGGCTCCTACGAGCAGTACTTC
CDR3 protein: CASSSRVGSYEQYF

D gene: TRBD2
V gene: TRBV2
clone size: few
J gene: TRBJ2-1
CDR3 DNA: TGTGCCAGCAGCGGTGGACTAGCGGGAGGATCCCGCTACAATGAGCAGTTCTTC
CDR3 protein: CASSGGLAGGSRYNEQFF

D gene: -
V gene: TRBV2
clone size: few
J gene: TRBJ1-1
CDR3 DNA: TGTGCCAGCAGTGCCCCTAATGGGAACACTGAAGCTTTCTTT
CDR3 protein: CASSAPNGNTEAFF

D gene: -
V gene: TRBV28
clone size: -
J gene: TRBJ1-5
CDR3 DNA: TGTGCCAGCAGTTCTAACAGGGTTAACAATCAGCCCCAGCATTTT
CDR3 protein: CASSSNRVNNQPQHF

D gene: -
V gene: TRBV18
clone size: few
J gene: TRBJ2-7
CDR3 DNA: TGTGCCAGCTCACCCAATCAGGGTAGCTACGAGCAGTACTTC
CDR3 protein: CASSPNQGSYEQYF

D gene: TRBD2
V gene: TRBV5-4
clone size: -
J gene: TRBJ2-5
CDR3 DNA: TGTGCCAGCAGCTTGTCAGCGGGAGGAGGAGAGACCCAGTACTTC
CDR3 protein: CASSLSAGGGETQYF

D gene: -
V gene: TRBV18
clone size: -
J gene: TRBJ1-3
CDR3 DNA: TGTGCCAGCTCACCATCTTTGATGAGCTCTGGAAACACCATATATTTT
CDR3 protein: CASSPSLMSSGNTIYF

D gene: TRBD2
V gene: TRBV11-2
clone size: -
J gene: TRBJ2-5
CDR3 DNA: TGTGCCAGCAGCTCTATCGGGAGGGCGGAGACCCAGTACTTC
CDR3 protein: CASSSIGRAETQYF

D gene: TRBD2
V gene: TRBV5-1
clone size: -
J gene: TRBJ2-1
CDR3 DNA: TGCGCCAGCAGCCCATCCCCGGGACTAGCGGTCGATGAGCAGTTCTTC
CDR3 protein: CASSPSPGLAVDEQFF

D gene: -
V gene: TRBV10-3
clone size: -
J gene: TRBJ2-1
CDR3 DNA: TGTGCCAGCAGTAGAGACACCATCTCCTACAATGAGCAGTTCTTC
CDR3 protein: CASSRDTISYNEQFF

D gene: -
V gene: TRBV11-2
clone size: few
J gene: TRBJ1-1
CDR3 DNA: TGTGCCAGCAGCTTAGATCGCGGGGTTCGGGAAGCTTTCTTT
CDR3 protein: CASSLDRGVREAFF

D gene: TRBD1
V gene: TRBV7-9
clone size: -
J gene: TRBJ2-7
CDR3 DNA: TGTGCCAGCAGCCCCTGGGACAGGGGGCTATACGAGCAGTACTTC
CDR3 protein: CASSPWDRGLYEQYF

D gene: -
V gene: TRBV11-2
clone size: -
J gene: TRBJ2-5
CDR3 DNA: TGTGCCAGCAGCTTTAGCCGACAAGAGACCCAGTACTTC
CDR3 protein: CASSFSRQETQYF

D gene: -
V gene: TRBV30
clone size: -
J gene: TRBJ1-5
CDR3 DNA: TGTGCCTGGAGTGTACTTCGAGGCAATCAGCCCCAGCATTTT
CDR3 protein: CAWSVLRGNQPQHF

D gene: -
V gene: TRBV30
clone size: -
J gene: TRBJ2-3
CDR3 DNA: TGTGCCTGGGGTAAGAGGGAAACAGATACGCAGTATTTT
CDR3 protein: CAWGKRETDTQYF

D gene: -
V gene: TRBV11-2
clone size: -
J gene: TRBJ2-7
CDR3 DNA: TGTGCCAGCAGCAGGCGGCTAAACTACGAGCAGTACTTC
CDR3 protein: CASSRRLNYEQYF

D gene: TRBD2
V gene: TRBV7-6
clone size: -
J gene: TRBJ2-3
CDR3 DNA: TGTGCCAGCAGAGTTACTAGCGGGAGTACAGATACGCAGTATTTT
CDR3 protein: CASRVTSGSTDTQYF

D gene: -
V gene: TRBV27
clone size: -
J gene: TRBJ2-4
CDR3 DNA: TGTGCCAGCAGCAAGGGGGGGGACAAAAACATTCAGTACTTC
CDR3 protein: CASSKGGDKNIQYF

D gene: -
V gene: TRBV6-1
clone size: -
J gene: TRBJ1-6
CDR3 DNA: TGTGCCACCGGGATATCCTATAATTCACCCCTCCACTTT
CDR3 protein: CATGISYNSPLHF

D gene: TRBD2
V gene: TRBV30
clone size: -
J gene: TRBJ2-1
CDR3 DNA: TGTGCCTGGAGCCCCCAAGCGGGGGGGTTCTTC
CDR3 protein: CAWSPQAGGFF

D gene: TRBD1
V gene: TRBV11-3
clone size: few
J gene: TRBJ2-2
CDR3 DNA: TGTGCCAGCAGCCCCACAGGGGTGAACACCGGGGAGCTGTTTTTT
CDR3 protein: CASSPTGVNTGELFF

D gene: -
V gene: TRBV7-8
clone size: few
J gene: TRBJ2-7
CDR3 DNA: TGTGCCAGCAGCCCAGGGGATCTGAGCTCCTACGAGCAGTACTTC
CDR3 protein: CASSPGDLSSYEQYF

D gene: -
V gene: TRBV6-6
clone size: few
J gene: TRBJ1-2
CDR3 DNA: TGTGCCACCCTAAGCCCCGCCGGGGGCTACACCTTC
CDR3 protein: CATLSPAGGYTF

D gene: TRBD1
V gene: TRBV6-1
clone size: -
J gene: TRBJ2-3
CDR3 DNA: TGTGCCAGCAGTGGGGGACAGGGGAGTTCAGATACGCAGTATTTT
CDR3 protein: CASSGGQGSSDTQYF

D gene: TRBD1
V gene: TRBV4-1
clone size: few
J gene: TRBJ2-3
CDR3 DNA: TGCGCCAGCAGCCAACTTGTACAGGGGTCAGATACGCAGTATTTT
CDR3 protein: CASSQLVQGSDTQYF

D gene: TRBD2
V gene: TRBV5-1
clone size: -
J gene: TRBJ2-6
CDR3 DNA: TGCGCCAGCAGCGGTAGGCACCAGCGGGAGGCTGGGGCCAACGTCCTGACTTTC
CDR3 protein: CASSGRHQREAGANVLTF

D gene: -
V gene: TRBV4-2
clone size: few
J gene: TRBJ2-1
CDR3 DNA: TGTGCCAGCAGCCAGAAGTTGGCGGGGCAAACCTACAATGAGCAGTTCTTC
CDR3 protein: CASSQKLAGQTYNEQFF

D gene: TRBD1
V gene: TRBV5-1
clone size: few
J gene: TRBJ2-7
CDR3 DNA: TGCGCCAGCTGGACAGGGGGGACCTACGAGCAGTACTTC
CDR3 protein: CASWTGGTYEQYF

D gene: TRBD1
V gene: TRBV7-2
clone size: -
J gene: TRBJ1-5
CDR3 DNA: TGTGCCAGCAGCCCCGGGGGACAGGGGGTCAGGCAGCCCCAGCATTTT
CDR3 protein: CASSPGGQGVRQPQHF

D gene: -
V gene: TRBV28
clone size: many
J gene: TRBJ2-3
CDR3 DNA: TGTGCCAGCAGCTCAGACACAGATACGCAGTATTTT
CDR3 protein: CASSSDTDTQYF

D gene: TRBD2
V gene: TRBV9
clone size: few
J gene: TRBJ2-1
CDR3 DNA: TGTGCCAGCAGCGTAGGGGCTAGCGGGGGGATGAGTGAGCAGTTCTTC
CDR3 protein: CASSVGASGGMSEQFF

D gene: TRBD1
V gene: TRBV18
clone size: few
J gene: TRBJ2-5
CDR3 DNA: TGTGCCAGCTCCCCCCGGCGAGGGGGCGCAGAGACCCAGTACTTC
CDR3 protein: CASSPRRGGAETQYF

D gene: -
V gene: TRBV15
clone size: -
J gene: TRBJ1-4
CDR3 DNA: TGTGCCACCAGAGGACGAATGCGGGGCGAGGTGACTGAAAAACTGTTTTTT
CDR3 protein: CATRGRMRGEVTEKLFF

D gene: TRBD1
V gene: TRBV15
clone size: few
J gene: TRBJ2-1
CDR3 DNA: TGTGCCACTACCGGACAGGGGGCCTCCGGGAGTCTAATGAAGGGGCAGTTCTTC
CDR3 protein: CATTGQGASGSLMKGQFF

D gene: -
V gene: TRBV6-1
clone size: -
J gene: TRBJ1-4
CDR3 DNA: TGTGCCAGCCTTGGAGGGGTAACTAATGAAAAACTGTTTTTT
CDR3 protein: CASLGGVTNEKLFF

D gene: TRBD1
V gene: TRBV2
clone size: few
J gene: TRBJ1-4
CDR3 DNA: TGTGCCAGCAGCCTCGACAGGGGCCGGGTGGAAAAACTGTTTTTT
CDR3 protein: CASSLDRGRVEKLFF

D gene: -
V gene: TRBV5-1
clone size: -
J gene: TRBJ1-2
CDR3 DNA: TGCGCCAGCAGCCCCACGGTGGGCATTGCGGGGGCCGGCTATGGCTACACCTTC
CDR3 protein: CASSPTVGIAGAGYGYTF

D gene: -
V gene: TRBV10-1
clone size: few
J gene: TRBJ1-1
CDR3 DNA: TGCGCCAGTTCTAGGGGGAGAGCCACTGAAGCTTTCTTT
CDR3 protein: CASSRGRATEAFF

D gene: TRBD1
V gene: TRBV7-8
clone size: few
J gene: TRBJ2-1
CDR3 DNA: TGTGCCAGCAGCACAGGGGGCCGGGACAATGAGCAGTTCTTC
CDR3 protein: CASSTGGRDNEQFF

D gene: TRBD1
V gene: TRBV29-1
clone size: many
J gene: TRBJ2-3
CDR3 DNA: TGCAGCGTTGAAAGGGGGCCGCCGCAGTATTTT
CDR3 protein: CSVERGPPQYF

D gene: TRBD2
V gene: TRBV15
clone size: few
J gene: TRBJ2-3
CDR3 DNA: TGTGCCACCAGCACCCGACTAGCGGGCCCAGATACGCAGTATTTT
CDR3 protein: CATSTRLAGPDTQYF

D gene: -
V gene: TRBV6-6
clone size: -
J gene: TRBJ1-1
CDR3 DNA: TGTGCCAGCAGTTACGGGGAGTACACTGAAGCTTTCTTT
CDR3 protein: CASSYGEYTEAFF

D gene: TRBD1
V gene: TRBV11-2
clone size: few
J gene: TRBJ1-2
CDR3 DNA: TGTGCCAGCAGCACTCGTACGGGACAGGGGAACTATGGCTACACCTTC
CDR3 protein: CASSTRTGQGNYGYTF

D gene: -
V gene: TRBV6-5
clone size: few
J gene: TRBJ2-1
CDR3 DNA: TGTGCCAGCAGTTACTCGCCCCACAGGGCCGCCAATGAGCAGTTCTTC
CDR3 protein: CASSYSPHRAANEQFF

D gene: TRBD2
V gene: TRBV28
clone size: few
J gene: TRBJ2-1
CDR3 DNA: TGTGCCAGCAGGGGGACTAGCGATGGCGTTGAGCAGTTCTTC
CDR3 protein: CASRGTSDGVEQFF